The rows below give T cell receptor beta chains drawn from one sample of a study of vaccination and CD4 T cells after COVID-19. For these TCRs, the target antigens are not known. Each CDR3 protein is one row after TCRdb ran MiXCR on the PCR reads. In the table there are about 18,000 distinct CDR3 sequences, about two thirds of which are singletons. Sample: CD4+ T cells from blood, cultured in vitro. The receptors originated from a human donor who had recovered from COVID-19. Both conserved end residues are part of each CDR3. D genes are given only for firm matches. Expanded clones get a size class; other rows say once, few or many, or leave the size out.

d_call,v_call,clone_size,cdr3_length,j_call,cdr3_aa,cdr3_nt
.,TRBV24-1,few,14,TRBJ1-3,CATSDPSGGNTIYF,TGTGCCACCAGTGACCCGTCGGGGGGAAACACCATATATTTT
TRBD1,TRBV6-5,.,14,TRBJ2-2,CASNYRGSSGELFF,TGTGCCAGCAATTACAGGGGGTCAAGCGGGGAGCTGTTTTTT
TRBD2,TRBV6-1,.,15,TRBJ2-7,CASRKGLAEAYEQYF,TGTGCCAGCAGGAAGGGACTAGCGGAAGCCTACGAGCAGTACTTC
TRBD1,TRBV24-1,.,15,TRBJ1-1,CATSWDRGLNTEAFF,TGTGCCACCAGTTGGGACAGGGGGCTGAACACTGAAGCTTTCTTT
.,TRBV10-2,few,14,TRBJ2-5,CASSVLGGGETQYF,TGCGCCAGCAGTGTTCTAGGAGGCGGAGAGACCCAGTACTTC
TRBD1,TRBV20-1,.,15,TRBJ1-2,CSTGTGLISEDGYTF,TGCAGTACTGGGACAGGGTTAATATCTGAGGATGGCTACACCTTC
.,TRBV7-2,.,15,TRBJ2-2,CASSLRREENGELFF,TGTGCCAGCAGCCTAAGAAGGGAGGAGAACGGGGAGCTGTTTTTT
.,TRBV7-9,once,14,TRBJ2-1,CASSLAGLARGQFF,TGTGCCAGCAGCTTAGCGGGACTCGCCCGGGGGCAGTTCTTC
.,TRBV2,.,14,TRBJ1-1,CASRPHGLGTEAFF,TGTGCCAGCAGACCTCATGGCTTGGGCACTGAAGCTTTCTTT
.,TRBV29-1,.,14,TRBJ1-6,CSVQSQRDNSPLHF,TGCAGCGTTCAATCACAACGGGATAATTCACCCCTCCACTTT
TRBD2,TRBV6-5,.,16,TRBJ2-1,CASSYRPSGVYSEQFF,TGTGCCAGCAGTTACCGTCCTAGCGGGGTCTACAGTGAGCAGTTCTTC
TRBD1,TRBV5-5,.,19,TRBJ2-2,CASSTPFTGATPNTGELFF,TGTGCCAGCAGCACCCCATTTACAGGGGCAACCCCGAACACCGGGGAGCTGTTTTTT
.,TRBV11-3,.,13,TRBJ2-3,CASSLGVSDTQYF,TGTGCCAGCAGCTTGGGGGTCTCAGATACGCAGTATTTT